The clone carrying this TCR beta chain came up once. The germline V gene encodes CDR1 SGHAT and CDR2 FQNNGV. CDR3 size: 15 residues. Trimming removed 5 bases from V and 5 bases from J, with 16 bases in between. This sample is drawn from a study of blood T cell repertoires in COVID-19. The assay was immunoSEQ multiplex PCR, and TCRdb's table has in-frame clones only and misses some. The sample carries a few hundred thousand clones, 70% to 90% recorded once. The sequenced sample consisted of PBMCs or T cells enriched from blood (not recorded which). The chain joins TRBV11-2 to TRBJ1-3, with D unclear. The clonotype was recovered from a man aged 25 to 40 who had recovered from COVID-19. The CDR3 coding sequence is TGTGCCAGCAGCCATCAGTCGGGTTCCCGAAACACCATATATTTT. Its translation: CASSHQSGSRNTIYF. Drawing the rest from reference TRBV11-2 and TRBJ1-3, the complete variable domain is EAGVAQSPRYKIIEKRQSVAFWCNPISGHATLYWYQQILGQGPKLLIQFQNNGVVDDSQLPKDRFSAERLKGVDSTLKIQPAKLEDSAVYLCASSHQSGSRNTIYFGEGSWLTVV.